This entry features one T cell receptor beta chain sequence. The data belong to a study of blood T cell repertoires in COVID-19. Study members were between roughly 18 and 89 years old and lived in some 26 US regions. Cohorts were based on clinical histories the participants reported. Two negative PCRs, clearance, or symptom resolution were required of recovered Cohort 3 donors. The V and J ends lost 4 bases and 5 bases respectively, with 15 bases between them. The CDR3 has 14 residues. Germline CDR1 is MNHEY and CDR2 is SVGAGI. Per the original methods: It was from reference gene primer amplification that nucleated cell counts were estimated. Libraries were prepared by immunoSEQ multiplex PCR; TCRdb keeps only in-frame clonotypes and omits some of them. V and J calls and clone size are as listed in that table; D and trimming were resolved from the DNA. The profile shows under 300,000 clones, about nine tenths of them singletons.

Sequencing used PBMCs or T cells enriched from blood (not recorded which). The sequence was collected from a man between 18 and 35 years old who had recovered from COVID-19. The chain joins TRBV6-5 to TRBJ2-7; tentatively, D is TRBD2 (5 bases). Here the CDR3 DNA reads TGTGCCAGCAGTTCCGGACGGAGGAAGGACGAGCAGTACTTC. Translated, it gives CASSSGRRKDEQYF.